The text below deals with one T cell receptor beta chain. Its antigen is unknown. This CDR3 has 12 residues. Trimming left V 4 bases short and J 0 bases short, with 3 bases between. Per the germline V gene, CDR1 is SGHNT and CDR2 is YENEEA. This entry is derived from a study of cytomegalovirus exposure and HLA in healthy donors. The wider study: The roughly 120 million unique TCR beta sequences, from roughly 170 million T cells, were found by an earlier analysis.

Overall study results and limits: Around 160 TCR beta chains were listed as cytomegalovirus-associated. In a later analysis, compared with equally common non-associated chains, HLA-associated beta chains were more expanded.

Primers for the PCR totalled 60 Vbeta and 13 Jbeta. Repertoires were generated with immunoSEQ multiplex PCR, while TCRdb's copy carries only in-frame clones and drops some. Its table lists 150,000 to 200,000 clones. Material: PBMCs. The gene calls are TRBV11-3 and TRBJ2-5; the D is unclear. This receptor was obtained from a young woman in good health and CMV-seropositive. The CDR3 reads CASSSNQETQYF. The CDR3 DNA reads as TGTGCCAGCAGCTCAAACCAAGAGACCCAGTACTTC.